This TCR beta chain stems from a study of Ad26.COV2.S vaccination and SARS-CoV-2 variants. Whole-study context: In the study, Ad26.COV2.S was injected intramuscularly once, or twice 56 days apart.

Treatment of the sample: some 20 received Ad26.COV2.S at low or high dose, single or two shots; several received placebo; per-sample allocation not given. At day 63 after the first vaccine or placebo injection, samples were drawn. CDR1 is SGHAT and CDR2 is FQNNGV in the germline V gene. The germline V and J ends were trimmed by 5 bases and 4 bases, with 6 bases remaining between them. The CDR3 consists of 12 residues. Sequenced by immunoSEQ multiplex PCR; TCRdb stores in-frame clones only, minus some. The sample carries around 500,000 clones, nearly 90% recorded once. The V gene is TRBV11-2, the J gene TRBJ2-1; the D is unclear. This clonotype was sampled from a person between 18 and 59 years old who received the Ad26.COV2.S COVID-19 vaccine or a placebo. This specimen consisted of peripheral blood, obtained in a trial of Ad26.COV2.S vaccine versus placebo. The CDR3 DNA follows: TGTGCCAGCAGCCAGGCGTACAATGAGCAGTTCTTC. It codes for CASSQAYNEQFF. Combining the CDR3 with reference TRBV11-2 and TRBJ2-1 gives the whole variable domain EAGVAQSPRYKIIEKRQSVAFWCNPISGHATLYWYQQILGQGPKLLIQFQNNGVVDDSQLPKDRFSAERLKGVDSTLKIQPAKLEDSAVYLCASSQAYNEQFFGPGTRLTVL.